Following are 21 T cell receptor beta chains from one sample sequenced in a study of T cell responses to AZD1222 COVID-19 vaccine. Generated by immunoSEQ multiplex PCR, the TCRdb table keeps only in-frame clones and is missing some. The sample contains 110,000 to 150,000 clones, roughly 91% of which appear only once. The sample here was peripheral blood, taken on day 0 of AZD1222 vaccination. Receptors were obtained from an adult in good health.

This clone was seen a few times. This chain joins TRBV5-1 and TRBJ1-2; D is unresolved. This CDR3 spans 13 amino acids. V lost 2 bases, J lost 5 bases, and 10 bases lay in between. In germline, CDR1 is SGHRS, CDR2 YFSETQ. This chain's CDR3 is CASSFERTYGYTF. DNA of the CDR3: TGCGCCAGCAGCTTTGAGCGGACTTATGGCTACACCTTC.

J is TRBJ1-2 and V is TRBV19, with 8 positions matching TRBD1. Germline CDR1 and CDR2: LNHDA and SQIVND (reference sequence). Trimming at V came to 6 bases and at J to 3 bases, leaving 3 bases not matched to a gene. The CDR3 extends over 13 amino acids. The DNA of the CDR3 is TGTGCCAGTAGCCAGACAGGGGACTATGGCTACACCTTC. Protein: CASSQTGDYGYTF.

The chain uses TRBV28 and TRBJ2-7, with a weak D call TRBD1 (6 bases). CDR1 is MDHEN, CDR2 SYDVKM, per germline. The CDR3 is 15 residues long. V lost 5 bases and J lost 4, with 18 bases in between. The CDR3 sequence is CASSAPGVGYYEQYF. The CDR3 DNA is TGTGCCAGCAGTGCCCCAGGGGTAGGTTATTACGAGCAGTACTTC.

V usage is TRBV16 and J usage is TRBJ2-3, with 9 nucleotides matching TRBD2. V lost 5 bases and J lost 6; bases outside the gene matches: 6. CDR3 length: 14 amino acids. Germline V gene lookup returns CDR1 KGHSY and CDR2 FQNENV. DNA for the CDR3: TGTGCCAGCAGCGCCAGCGGGGGGACGGATACGCAGTATTTT. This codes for CASSASGGTDTQYF.

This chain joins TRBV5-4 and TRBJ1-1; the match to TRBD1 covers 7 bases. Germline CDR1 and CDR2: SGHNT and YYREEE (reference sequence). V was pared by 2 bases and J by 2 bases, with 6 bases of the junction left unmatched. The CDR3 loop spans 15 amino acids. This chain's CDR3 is CASSLRDRKNTEAFF. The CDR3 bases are TGTGCCAGCAGCTTACGGGACAGAAAAAACACTGAAGCTTTCTTT.

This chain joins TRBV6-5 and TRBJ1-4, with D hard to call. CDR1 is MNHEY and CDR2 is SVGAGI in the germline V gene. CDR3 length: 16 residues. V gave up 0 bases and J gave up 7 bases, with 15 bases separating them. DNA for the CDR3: TGTGCCAGCAGTTACTCGACGGCAGGTCTAATTGAAAAACTGTTTTTT. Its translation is CASSYSTAGLIEKLFF.

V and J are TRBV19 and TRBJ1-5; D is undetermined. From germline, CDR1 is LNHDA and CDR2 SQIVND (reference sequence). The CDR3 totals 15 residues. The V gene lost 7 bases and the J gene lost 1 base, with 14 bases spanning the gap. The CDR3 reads CASTPSGLSNQPQHF. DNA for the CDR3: TGTGCCAGTACCCCCAGTGGGCTAAGCAATCAGCCCCAGCATTTT.

The DNA for the CDR3 is TGTGCCAGCAGTTTATCGCTCGGGGGGGGCTACACCTTC. Amino acids: CASSLSLGGGYTF. V gene TRBV27 combines with J gene TRBJ1-2; D might be TRBD1 (5 bases). The CDR3 is 13 residues long. V lost 0 bases and J lost 8, with 10 bases in between. Germline CDR1 and CDR2: MNHEY and SMNVEV (reference sequence).

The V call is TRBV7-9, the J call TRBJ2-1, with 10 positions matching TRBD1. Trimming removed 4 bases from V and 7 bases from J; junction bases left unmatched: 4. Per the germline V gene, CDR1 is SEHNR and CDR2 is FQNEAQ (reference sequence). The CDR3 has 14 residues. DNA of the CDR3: TGTGCCAGCAGCTCCCCGGGACAGGGGAATGAGCAGTTCTTC. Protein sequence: CASSSPGQGNEQFF.

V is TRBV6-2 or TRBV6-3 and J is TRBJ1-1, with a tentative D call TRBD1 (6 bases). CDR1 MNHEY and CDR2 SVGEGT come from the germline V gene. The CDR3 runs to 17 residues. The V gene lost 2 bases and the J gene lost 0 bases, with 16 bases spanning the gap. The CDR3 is CASSYPQGYSLNTEAFF. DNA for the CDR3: TGTGCCAGCAGTTACCCACAGGGATACTCCTTGAACACTGAAGCTTTCTTT.

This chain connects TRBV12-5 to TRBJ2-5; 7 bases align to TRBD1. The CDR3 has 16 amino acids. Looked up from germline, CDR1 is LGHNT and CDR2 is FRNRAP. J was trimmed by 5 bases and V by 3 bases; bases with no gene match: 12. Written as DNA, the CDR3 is TGTGCTAGTGGTTTCTCCCTCCGACAGGGCGGGGAGACCCAGTACTTC. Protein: CASGFSLRQGGETQYF.

DNA of the CDR3: TGTGCCAGCAGCCACGGACGACAAGAGACCCAGTACTTC. The encoded protein is CASSHGRQETQYF. The chain is built from TRBV27 and TRBJ2-5; no definite D call. Germline assignment: CDR1 MNHEY and CDR2 SMNVEV (reference sequence). Trimming took off 6 bases at V and 2 bases at J, with 10 bases between the two ends. The CDR3 totals 13 residues.

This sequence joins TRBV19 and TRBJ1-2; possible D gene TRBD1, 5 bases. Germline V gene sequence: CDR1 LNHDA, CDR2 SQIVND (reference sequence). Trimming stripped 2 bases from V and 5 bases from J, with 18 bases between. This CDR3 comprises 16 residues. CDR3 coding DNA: TGTGCCAGTAGTATACCGGGACCCCTAAGGGAATATGGCTACACCTTC. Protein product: CASSIPGPLREYGYTF. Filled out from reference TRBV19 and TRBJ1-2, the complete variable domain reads DGGITQSPKYLFRKEGQNVTLSCEQNLNHDAMYWYRQDPGQGLRLIYYSQIVNDFQKGDIAEGYSVSREKKESFPLTVTSAQKNPTAFYLCASSIPGPLREYGYTFGSGTRLTVV.

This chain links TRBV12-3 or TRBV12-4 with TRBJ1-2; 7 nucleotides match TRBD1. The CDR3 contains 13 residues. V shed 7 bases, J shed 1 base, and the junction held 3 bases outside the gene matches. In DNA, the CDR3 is TGTGCCAGCACCGGGGACAGTAACTATGGCTACACCTTC. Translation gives CASTGDSNYGYTF.

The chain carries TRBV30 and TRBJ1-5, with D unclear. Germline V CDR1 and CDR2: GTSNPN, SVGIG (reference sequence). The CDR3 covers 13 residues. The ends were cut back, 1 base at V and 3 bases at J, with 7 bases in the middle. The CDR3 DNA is TGTGCCTGGAGTGATGGGTTCAATCAGCCCCAGCATTTT. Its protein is CAWSDGFNQPQHF. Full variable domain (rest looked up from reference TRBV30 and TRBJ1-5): SQTIHQWPATLVQPVGSPLSLECTVEGTSNPNLYWYRQAAGRGLQLLFYSVGIGQISSEVPQNLSASRPQDRQFILSSKKLLLSDSGFYLCAWSDGFNQPQHFGDGTRLSIL.

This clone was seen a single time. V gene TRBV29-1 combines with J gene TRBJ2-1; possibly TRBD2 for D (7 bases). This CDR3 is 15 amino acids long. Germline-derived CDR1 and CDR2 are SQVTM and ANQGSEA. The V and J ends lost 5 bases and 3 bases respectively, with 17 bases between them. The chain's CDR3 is CSVRGWGGHYNEQFF. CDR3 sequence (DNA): TGCAGCGTTAGAGGATGGGGGGGACACTACAATGAGCAGTTCTTC.

As DNA, the CDR3 is TGTGCCAGTAGTATTCCGGGACAGGGGGCTATGAACACTGAAGCTTTCTTT. Translating it yields CASSIPGQGAMNTEAFF. This chain links TRBV19 with TRBJ1-1, with 12 nucleotides matching TRBD1. After removal of 3 bases from V and 0 bases from J, the junction contained 5 bases not matched to a gene. The CDR3 sequence is 17 residues long. The germline V gene encodes CDR1 LNHDA and CDR2 SQIVND (reference sequence).

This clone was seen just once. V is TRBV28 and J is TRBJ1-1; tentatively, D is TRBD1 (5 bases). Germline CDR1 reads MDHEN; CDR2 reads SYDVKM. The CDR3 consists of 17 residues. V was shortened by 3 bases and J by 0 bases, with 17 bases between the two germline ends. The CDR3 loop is CASSFFAAGTMNTEAFF. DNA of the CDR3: TGTGCCAGCAGTTTCTTCGCCGCAGGGACTATGAACACTGAAGCTTTCTTT.

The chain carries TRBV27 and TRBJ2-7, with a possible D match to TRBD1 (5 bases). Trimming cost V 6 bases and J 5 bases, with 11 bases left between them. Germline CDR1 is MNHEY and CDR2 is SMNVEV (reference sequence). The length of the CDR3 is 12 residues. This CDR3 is CASSPQGNEQYF. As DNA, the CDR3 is TGTGCCAGCAGCCCTCAGGGAAACGAGCAGTACTTC.

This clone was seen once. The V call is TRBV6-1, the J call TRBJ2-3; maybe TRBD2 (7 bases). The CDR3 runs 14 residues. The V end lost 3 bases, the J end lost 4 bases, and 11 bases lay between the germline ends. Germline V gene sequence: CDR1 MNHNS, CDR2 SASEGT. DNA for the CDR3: TGTGCCAGCAGTGAGAGGGGGGGCCCAGATACGCAGTATTTT. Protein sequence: CASSERGGPDTQYF.

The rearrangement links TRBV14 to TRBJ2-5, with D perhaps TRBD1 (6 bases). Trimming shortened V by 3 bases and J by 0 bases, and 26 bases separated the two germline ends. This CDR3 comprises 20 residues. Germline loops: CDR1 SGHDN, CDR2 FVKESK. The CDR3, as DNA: TGTGCCAGCAGCCACCAGAATACAACAATGGGGACAAAGTACCAAGAGACCCAGTACTTC. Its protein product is CASSHQNTTMGTKYQETQYF.